Listed below are T cell receptor beta chains from one sample, sequenced in a study of blood T cell repertoires in COVID-19. Libraries were prepared by immunoSEQ multiplex PCR; TCRdb keeps only in-frame clonotypes and omits some of them. The table has roughly 70,000 clones, roughly 84% seen once. Input material: peripheral blood. The receptors were gathered from a woman aged 60 to 75 with acute or convalescent COVID-19. CDR3s include the opening cysteine and the closing phenylalanine or tryptophan. A D gene is named only where the DNA matches it firmly. Size is stated for part of the rows, as once, few or many counts, or as a class when the clone is expanded.

clone_size	v_call	d_call	j_call	cdr3_nt	cdr3_aa
-	TRBV6-6	-	TRBJ1-5	TGTGCCAGCAGTTACTCGACCTCCGCGGGGCAGCCCCAGCATTTT	CASSYSTSAGQPQHF
-	TRBV5-6	-	TRBJ2-7	TGTGCCAGCAGCTTGGGGCGGTCCAGGGGCGAGCAGTACTTC	CASSLGRSRGEQYF
-	TRBV6-5	TRBD1	TRBJ1-6	TGTGCCAGCAGCCGGGACAGGGACAATTCACCCCTCCACTTT	CASSRDRDNSPLHF
-	TRBV5-1	TRBD1	TRBJ1-6	TGCGCCAGCAGCTTGGAACAGGGGGCACCCCTCCACTTT	CASSLEQGAPLHF
-	TRBV5-1	-	TRBJ1-1	TGCGCCAGCAGCTTGGGGGCACCTATGAACACTGAAGCTTTCTTT	CASSLGAPMNTEAFF
-	TRBV14	-	TRBJ2-1	TGTGCCAGCAGCCTAGAGCCCCCGGAGGCGTGGGACAATGAGCAGTTCTTC	CASSLEPPEAWDNEQFF
-	TRBV29-1	TRBD1	TRBJ2-2	TGCAGCGTTGAGGGAGGGACAGGGGAGACCGGGGAGCTGTTTTTT	CSVEGGTGETGELFF
-	TRBV4-1	-	TRBJ2-3	TGCGCCAGCAGCCAAGGGGCCCAGTTCACAGATACGCAGTATTTT	CASSQGAQFTDTQYF
-	TRBV27	TRBD1	TRBJ2-2	TGTGCCAGCAGTTTATCGACAGGGGAGGTCACCGGGGAGCTGTTTTTT	CASSLSTGEVTGELFF
-	TRBV2	TRBD2	TRBJ2-5	TGTGCCAGCGGAGATCCTAGCGGGATACAAGAGACCCAGTACTTC	CASGDPSGIQETQYF
-	TRBV19	-	TRBJ1-3	TGTGCCAGTAGTATTGCGCTAGCAGAGCTCCATGGAAACACCATATATTTT	CASSIALAELHGNTIYF
few	TRBV28	TRBD1	TRBJ2-2	TGTGCCAGCACCCCAGGGGGATTAACCGGGGAGCTGTTTTTT	CASTPGGLTGELFF
-	TRBV7-3	-	TRBJ1-2	TGTGCCAGCAGCCCCGAGGTTAACTATGGCTACACCTTC	CASSPEVNYGYTF
-	TRBV27	TRBD2	TRBJ2-3	TGTGCCAGCAGTTTCCGCGGGGCGGGGGGACTCACAGATACGCAGTATTTT	CASSFRGAGGLTDTQYF
once	TRBV2	-	TRBJ1-2	TGTGCCAGCAAGGGGAACAGGAACTATGGCTACACCTTC	CASKGNRNYGYTF
-	TRBV2	TRBD1	TRBJ1-2	TGTGCCAGCAGTGCTGCGGGACAGGGAATCTCTGGCTACACCTTC	CASSAAGQGISGYTF
-	TRBV11-3	TRBD1	TRBJ1-2	TGTGCCAGCAGCTTAGGGACAGGGGGCGGCGGCTACACCTTC	CASSLGTGGGGYTF
once	TRBV5-1	-	TRBJ1-1	TGCGCCAGCAGCTGGGAGCGGACTGAAGCTTTCTTT	CASSWERTEAFF
-	TRBV9	TRBD1	TRBJ1-3	TGTGCCAGCAGCGCCCCGGGACAGGGGAAAGGAAACACCATATATTTT	CASSAPGQGKGNTIYF
few	TRBV10-1	-	TRBJ1-1	TGCGCCAGCAGCGCCAGGGAAAACACTGAAGCTTTCTTT	CASSARENTEAFF
-	TRBV2	-	TRBJ1-1	TGTGCCAGCAGTCAACTTCTAACAGGTCGAGAAGCTTTCTTT	CASSQLLTGREAFF
-	TRBV7-6	TRBD1	TRBJ2-7	TGTGCCAGCAGCTTAGAAGGACAGGGAGCTGTTGGCGTGACCTACGAGCAGTACTTC	CASSLEGQGAVGVTYEQYF